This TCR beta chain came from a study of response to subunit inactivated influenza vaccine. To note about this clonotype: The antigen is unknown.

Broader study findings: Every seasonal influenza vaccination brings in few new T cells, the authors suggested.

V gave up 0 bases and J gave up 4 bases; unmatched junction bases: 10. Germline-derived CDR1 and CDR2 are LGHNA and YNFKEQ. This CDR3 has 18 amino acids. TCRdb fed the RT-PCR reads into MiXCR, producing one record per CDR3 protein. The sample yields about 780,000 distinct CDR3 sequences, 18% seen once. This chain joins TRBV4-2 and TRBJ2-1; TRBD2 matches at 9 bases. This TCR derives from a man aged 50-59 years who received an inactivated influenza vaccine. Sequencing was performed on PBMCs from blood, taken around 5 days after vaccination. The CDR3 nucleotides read TGTGCCAGCAGCCAAGAAGGCCGCGGGAGGGCCGTATACAATGAGCAGTTCTTC. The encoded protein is CASSQEGRGRAVYNEQFF.